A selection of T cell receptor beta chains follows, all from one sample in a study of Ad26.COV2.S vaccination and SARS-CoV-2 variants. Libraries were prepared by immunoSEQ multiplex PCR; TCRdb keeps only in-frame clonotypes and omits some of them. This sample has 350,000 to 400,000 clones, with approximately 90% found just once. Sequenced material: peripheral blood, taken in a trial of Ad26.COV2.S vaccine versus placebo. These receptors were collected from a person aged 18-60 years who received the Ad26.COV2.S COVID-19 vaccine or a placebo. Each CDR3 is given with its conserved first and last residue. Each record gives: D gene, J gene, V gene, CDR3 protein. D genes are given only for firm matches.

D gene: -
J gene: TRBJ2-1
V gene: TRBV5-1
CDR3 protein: CASSLGGHDNEQFF

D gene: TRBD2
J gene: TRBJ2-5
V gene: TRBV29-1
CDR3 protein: CSARGETQYF

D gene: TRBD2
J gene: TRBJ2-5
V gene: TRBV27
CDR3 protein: CASRSGLAGVETQYF

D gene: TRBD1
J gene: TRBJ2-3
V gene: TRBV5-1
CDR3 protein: CASSSHRTGYTDTQYF

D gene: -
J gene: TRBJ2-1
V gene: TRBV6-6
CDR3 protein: CASSGDEQFF

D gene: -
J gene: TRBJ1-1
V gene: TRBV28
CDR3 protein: CASSLGSEAFF

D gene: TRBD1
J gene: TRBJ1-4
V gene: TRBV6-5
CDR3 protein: CASSRQGAEEKLFF

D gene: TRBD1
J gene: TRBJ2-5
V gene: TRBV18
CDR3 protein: CASSPNRGPETQYF

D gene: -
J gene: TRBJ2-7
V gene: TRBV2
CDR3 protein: CASSGARTGAYEQYF

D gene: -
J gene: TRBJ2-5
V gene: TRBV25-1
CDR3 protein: CASSVGLETQYF

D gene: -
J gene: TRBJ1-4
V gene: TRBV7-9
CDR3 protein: CASSLEQGWGANEKLFF

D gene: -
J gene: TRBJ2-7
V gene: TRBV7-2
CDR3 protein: CASSLLDLYEQYF

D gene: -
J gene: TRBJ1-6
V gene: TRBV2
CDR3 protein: CASSEMRSSYNSPLHF

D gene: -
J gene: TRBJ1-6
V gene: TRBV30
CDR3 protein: CAWSGDNSPLHF

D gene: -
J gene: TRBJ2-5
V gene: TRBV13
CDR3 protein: CASSRGPQETQYF

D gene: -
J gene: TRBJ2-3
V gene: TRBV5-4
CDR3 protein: CASSFGAGRTGTDTQYF

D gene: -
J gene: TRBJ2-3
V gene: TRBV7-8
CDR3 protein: CASSYQGHTDTQYF

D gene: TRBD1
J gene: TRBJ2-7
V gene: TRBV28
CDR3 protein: CASSFGTGDEQYF

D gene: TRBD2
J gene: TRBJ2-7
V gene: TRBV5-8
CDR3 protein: CASSSLAGEAYEQYF

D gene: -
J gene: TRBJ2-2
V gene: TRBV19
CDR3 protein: CASSRTYTGELFF

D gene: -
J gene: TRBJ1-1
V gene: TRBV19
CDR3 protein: CASSLQGLNTEAFF

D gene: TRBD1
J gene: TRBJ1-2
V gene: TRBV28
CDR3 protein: CASSFGDRGPYGYTF

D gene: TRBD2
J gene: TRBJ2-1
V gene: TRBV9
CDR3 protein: CASSPSTGRSEQFF

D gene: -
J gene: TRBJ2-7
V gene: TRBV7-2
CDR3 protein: CASSSLASTYEQYF

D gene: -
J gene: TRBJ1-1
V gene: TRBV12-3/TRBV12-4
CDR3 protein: CASSWLNTEAFF

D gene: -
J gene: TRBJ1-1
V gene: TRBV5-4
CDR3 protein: CASSLGAENTEAFF

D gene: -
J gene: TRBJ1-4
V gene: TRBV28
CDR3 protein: CASSTRDGNEKLFF